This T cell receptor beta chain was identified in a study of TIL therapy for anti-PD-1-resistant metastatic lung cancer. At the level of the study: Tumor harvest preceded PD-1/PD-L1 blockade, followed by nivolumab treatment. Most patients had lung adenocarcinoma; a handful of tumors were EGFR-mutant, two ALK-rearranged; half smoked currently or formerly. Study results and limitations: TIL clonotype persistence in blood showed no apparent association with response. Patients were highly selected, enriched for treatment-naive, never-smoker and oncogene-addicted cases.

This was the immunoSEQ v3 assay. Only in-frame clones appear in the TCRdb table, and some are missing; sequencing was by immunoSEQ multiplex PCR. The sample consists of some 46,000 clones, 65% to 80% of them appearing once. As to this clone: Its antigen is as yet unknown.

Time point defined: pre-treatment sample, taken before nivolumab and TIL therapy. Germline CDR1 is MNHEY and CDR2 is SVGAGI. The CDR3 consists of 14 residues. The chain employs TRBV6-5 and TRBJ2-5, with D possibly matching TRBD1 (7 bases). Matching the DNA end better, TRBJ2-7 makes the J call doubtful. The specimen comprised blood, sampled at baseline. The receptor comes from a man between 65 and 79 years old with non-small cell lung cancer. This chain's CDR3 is CASSYDQGGYEQYF. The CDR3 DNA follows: TGTGCCAGCAGTTACGATCAGGGGGGCTACGAGCAGTACTTC.